The source of this T cell receptor beta chain is a study of blood T cell repertoires in COVID-19. Study in general: Whether acute or convalescent, the COVID-19 samples came from the United States, Italy and Spain.

Trimming pared 0 bases from V and 3 bases from J, leaving 8 bases between. Germline-derived CDR1 and CDR2 are MGHRA and YSYEKL. The CDR3 length is 14 residues. Patients from Seattle were sampled longitudinally, starting during active infection. Clones were sequenced by immunoSEQ multiplex PCR, and TCRdb holds only the in-frame ones, with some missing. Here the sample spans a few hundred thousand clones, 85% to 90% being singletons. This clone appeared a single time. This clonotype was sampled from a woman aged 30 to 39 with COVID-19, enrolled during active disease. The chain combines TRBV4-1 with TRBJ1-2, with a weak D call TRBD1 (5 bases). The material sequenced was peripheral blood. The CDR3, as DNA: TGCGCCAGCAGCCAAGACCGACAGTACTATGGCTACACCTTC. Amino acids: CASSQDRQYYGYTF.